One and the same sample provided the 21 T cell receptor beta chains below, sequenced in a study of vaccination and CD4 T cells after COVID-19. The Oncomine TCR Beta short-read assay sequenced DNA from cultured CD4+ T cells. TCRdb reanalysed the PCR reads using MiXCR and keeps one entry per CDR3 protein. The sample consists of roughly 15,000 distinct CDR3 sequences, about three fifths of them appearing once. These receptors have no identified antigens. Treatment of the sample: approximately 11-day PBMC culture with coronavirus spike peptide pools or control peptides (ViraFEST assay). What was sequenced was CD4+ T cells from blood, cultured in vitro. The source is a human donor who had recovered from COVID-19.

This clonotype has only a few counts. This chain joins TRBV12-3 or TRBV12-4 and TRBJ1-5, with D tentatively TRBD1 (5 bases). This CDR3 has 13 amino acids. The germline V and J ends were trimmed by 3 bases and 5 bases, with 8 bases remaining between them. In DNA form, the CDR3 reads TGTGCCAGCAGTTTGGGAGGGGATCAGCCCCAGCATTTT. Translation: CASSLGGDQPQHF.

In its sample, this clonotype was seen a few times. The CDR3 nucleotides read TGCAGTGCTAGAGAGGGGGACGGTCGCTACGAGCAGTACTTC. Translating gives CSAREGDGRYEQYF. The gene calls are TRBV20-1 and TRBJ2-7; D might be TRBD1 or TRBD2, each matching 5 bases. Germline values: CDR1 DFQATT, CDR2 SNEGSKA (reference sequence). The CDR3 runs 14 residues. V was clipped by 0 bases and J by 3 bases, with 12 bases between them.

The genes are TRBV30 and TRBJ1-2; the match to TRBD1 covers 7 bases. CDR1 is GTSNPN, CDR2 SVGIG, per germline (reference sequence). The CDR3 runs 12 residues. J gave up 6 bases and V 1 base, and 2 bases lay outside the gene matches. Here the CDR3 DNA reads TGTGCCTGGAGTGCGACAGGGAATGGCTACACCTTC. Protein: CAWSATGNGYTF.

This clonotype was seen only once. The chain has TRBV7-8 and TRBJ2-7; D is tentatively TRBD1 or TRBD2 (5 bases each). The CDR3 has 13 residues. Germline V gene sequence: CDR1 SGHVS, CDR2 FQNEAQ. The V end lost 4 bases, the J end lost 2 bases, and 9 bases lay between the germline ends. The chain's CDR3 is CASSSLGAYEQYF. CDR3 coding DNA: TGTGCCAGCAGCTCACTAGGGGCCTACGAGCAGTACTTC.

On this clonotype itself: The CDR3 does not close with the conserved phenylalanine or tryptophan, likely indicating a read error. The chain couples TRBV19 to TRBJ1-2; D ambiguous. Germline CDR1 LNHDA, CDR2 SQIVND (reference sequence). The CDR3 has 15 residues. Trimming shortened V by 6 bases and J by 1 base, and 15 bases separated the two germline ends. Here the CDR3 reads CASRPRRGYNYGYTL. The CDR3 bases are TGTGCCAGTAGACCCCGCCGGGGTTATAACTATGGCTACACCCTC.

The chain links TRBV20-1 to TRBJ1-4; 10 nucleotides align to TRBD1. Trimming took 4 bases from V and 0 from J; bases not matched to a gene: 5. This CDR3 comprises 16 residues. From germline, CDR1 is DFQATT and CDR2 SNEGSKA (reference sequence). CDR3 sequence reads: CSATGTGDATNEKLFF. In DNA, the CDR3 is TGCAGTGCTACCGGGACAGGGGATGCAACTAATGAAAAACTGTTTTTT.

The chain couples TRBV20-1 to TRBJ2-7; D remains unclear. Trimming left V 6 bases short and J 10 bases short, with 31 bases between. There are 16 residues in the CDR3. Germline V gene sequence: CDR1 DFQATT, CDR2 SNEGSKA (reference sequence). CDR3 bases: TGCAGTGCCACAACAGTAAGCCGAGGCATTTCTTCAGTCCAGTACTTC. This encodes CSATTVSRGISSVQYF.

The J gene is TRBJ2-7, the V gene TRBV30, with unresolved D. The germline CDR1 and CDR2 sequences are GTSNPN and SVGIG (reference sequence). The CDR3 covers 11 residues. V was clipped by 4 bases and J by 3 bases, with 7 bases between them. The CDR3 DNA is TGTGCCTGGACCTATGGCTACGAGCAGTACTTC. It yields the protein CAWTYGYEQYF.

As DNA, the CDR3 is TGTGCCAGCAGCTTCAGGACAGGGGGATTCACTGAAGCTTTCTTT. Translating gives CASSFRTGGFTEAFF. The chain recombines TRBV7-9 with TRBJ1-1; 10 bases map to TRBD1. This CDR3 has 15 amino acids. Germline CDR1 and CDR2: SEHNR and FQNEAQ (reference sequence). Losses at the gene ends were 3 bases for V and 4 bases for J; bases not matched to a gene: 5.

The chain carries TRBV11-2 and TRBJ2-3; 10 bases are shared with TRBD2. The V gene's germline CDR1 is SGHAT and CDR2 FQNNGV. With 5 bases clipped from V and 11 bases from J, the junction kept 10 bases outside the gene matches. This CDR3 comprises 14 residues. In DNA form, the CDR3 reads TGTGCCAGCAGCCCGGGACTAGCGTTGTGGGAGCAGTATTTT. Its protein is CASSPGLALWEQYF.

The chain is built from TRBV7-9 and TRBJ2-2; no clear D. CDR1 SEHNR and CDR2 FQNEAQ come from the germline V gene (reference sequence). This CDR3 comprises 16 residues. V was cut by 2 bases and J by 0 bases, with 10 bases left in between. The CDR3 coding sequence is TGTGCCAGCAGCTTAAACAGCGTTTCGAACACCGGGGAGCTGTTTTTT. This sequence encodes CASSLNSVSNTGELFF.

The V and J genes are TRBV20-1 and TRBJ2-7; D unresolved. Germline V gene data show CDR1 as DFQATT and CDR2 as SNEGSKA (reference sequence). The CDR3 runs to 14 residues. V was pared by 4 bases and J by 0 bases, with 13 bases between. The CDR3 nucleotides are TGCAGTGCTAACGGCGGCCTGAGCTCCTACGAGCAGTACTTC. Its protein product is CSANGGLSSYEQYF.

The CDR3 loop reads CSVERISTDTQYF. CDR3 DNA sequence: TGCAGCGTTGAAAGGATTAGCACAGATACGCAGTATTTT. The J gene is TRBJ2-3, the V gene TRBV29-1; D remains unclear. Germline V gives CDR1 SQVTM, CDR2 ANQGSEA. This CDR3 spans 13 amino acids. With 2 bases removed from V and 0 bases from J, the gap between germline ends came to 6 bases.

This chain joins TRBV20-1 and TRBJ1-5; D may be TRBD1 (5 bases). The CDR3 runs to 15 residues. V gave up 0 bases and J gave up 6 bases, with 15 bases separating them. Germline V gene sequence: CDR1 DFQATT, CDR2 SNEGSKA (reference sequence). The CDR3 loop is CSAREWGDSSQPQHF. The CDR3 DNA follows: TGCAGTGCTAGAGAGTGGGGGGACTCGAGTCAGCCCCAGCATTTT.

This clonotype showed up just once. The CDR3 DNA is TGTGCCAGCAGACCCCGTGACAGGGGGCTTGGTGAAAAACTGTTTTTT. Translation: CASRPRDRGLGEKLFF. The chain joins TRBV6-1 to TRBJ1-4, with TRBD1 identical over 10 bases. V was pared by 6 bases and J by 7 bases, with 11 bases of the junction left unmatched. Germline V gene sequence: CDR1 MNHNS, CDR2 SASEGT. There are 16 residues in the CDR3.

V and J are TRBV11-1 and TRBJ1-6, with D possibly matching TRBD1 (6 bases). Germline values: CDR1 SGHAT, CDR2 FQDESV (reference sequence). Trimming cost V 5 bases and J 6 bases, with 17 bases left between them. The CDR3 extends over 16 amino acids. CDR3 nucleotides: TGTGCCAGCAGCGCTACAGTCAGGGGTCCTAATTCACCCCTCCACTTT. This sequence encodes CASSATVRGPNSPLHF.

The chain combines TRBV28 with TRBJ1-4; D is unclear. CDR3 length: 12 residues. CDR1 and CDR2 (germline): MDHEN, SYDVKM. V was cut by 7 bases and J by 5 bases, with 8 bases left in between. The CDR3 is CASTARNEKLFF. Here the CDR3 DNA reads TGTGCCAGCACGGCCCGGAATGAAAAACTGTTTTTT.

This CDR3 is CASSLYQYSEQYF. For the CDR3, the DNA is TGTGCCAGCAGCTTGTATCAGTACAGCGAGCAGTACTTC. This chain connects TRBV7-9 to TRBJ2-7; D call uncertain. CDR3 length: 13 amino acids. CDR1 is SEHNR and CDR2 is FQNEAQ in the germline V gene (reference sequence). V lost 3 bases and J 6 bases, leaving 12 bases between the germline ends.

This clonotype was recorded a few times. The CDR3 region is CASRRDRNQPQHF. For the CDR3, the DNA is TGTGCCAGCAGGCGGGACAGGAATCAGCCCCAGCATTTT. The chain joins TRBV6-1 to TRBJ1-5; 8 bases align to TRBD1. There are 13 residues in the CDR3. Trimming took 6 bases from V and 4 from J; bases not matched to a gene: 2. Germline V gene sequence: CDR1 MNHNS, CDR2 SASEGT.

There are a few counts of this clonotype. The chain combines TRBV23-1 with TRBJ2-7; 8 positions agree with TRBD1. TRBV23-1 is flagged as an ORF with uncertain function. Germline trimming cut 6 bases from V and 2 bases from J; bases unmatched to any gene: 18. There are 18 residues in the CDR3. The CDR3 DNA reads TGCGCCAGCAGCATACCCGGGACAGGTTTCCTACTGACCTACGAGCAGTACTTC. Translation: CASSIPGTGFLLTYEQYF.

The V call is TRBV4-1, the J call TRBJ1-6; D ambiguous. Trimming pared 1 base from V and 10 bases from J, leaving 11 bases between. The V gene's germline CDR1 is MGHRA and CDR2 YSYEKL. The CDR3 has 14 residues. CDR3 in amino acids: CASSQAPLISPLHF. The CDR3, as DNA: TGCGCCAGCAGCCAAGCCCCCCTGATCTCACCCCTCCACTTT.